Below are 14 T cell receptor beta chains sequenced from a single sample in a study of T cells in Graves' hyperthyroidism and ophthalmopathy. The TCR beta CDR3 regions underwent amplification using RNA transcripts as the source. Initially, a first-round RT-PCR of the TCR CDR3 employed the HTBI primer set. One entry per CDR3 protein results from TCRdb running MiXCR on the multiplex PCR reads. The sample carries about 720,000 distinct CDR3 sequences, around 17% recorded once. The sequenced material came from blood. These receptors all stem from a man younger than 35 with Graves' hyperthyroidism.

A few counts support this clonotype. The genes are TRBV7-2 and TRBJ2-2, with D hard to call. With 5 bases removed from V and 8 bases from J, the gap between germline ends came to 9 bases. In germline, CDR1 is SGHTA, CDR2 FQGNSA. There are 12 residues in the CDR3. This CDR3 reads CASSPSWGELFF. CDR3 nucleotides: TGTGCCAGCAGCCCCTCTTGGGGGGAGCTGTTTTTT.

J is TRBJ2-3 and V is TRBV7-2; 7 bases fit TRBD2. Losses at the gene ends were 3 bases for V and 6 bases for J; bases not matched to a gene: 6. The CDR3 has 14 amino acids. The germline CDR1 and CDR2 sequences are SGHTA and FQGNSA. The CDR3 here is CASSFVAGADTQYF. DNA for the CDR3: TGTGCCAGCAGCTTTGTGGCGGGAGCGGATACGCAGTATTTT. Using reference TRBV7-2 and TRBJ2-3 for the parts outside the CDR3, the full variable domain is GAGVSQSPSNKVTEKGKDVELRCDPISGHTALYWYRQSLGQGLEFLIYFQGNSAPDKSGLPSDRFSAERTGGSVSTLTIQRTQQEDSAVYLCASSFVAGADTQYFGPGTRLTVL.

This clonotype was seen many times. The gene calls are TRBV12-3 or TRBV12-4 and TRBJ2-4; tentatively, D is TRBD1 (5 bases). V dropped 5 bases and J dropped 4 bases, with 9 bases sitting between them. The CDR3 contains 13 residues. The CDR3 DNA is TGTGCCAGCAGTCCAAGACAGAAAAACATTCAGTACTTC. Protein: CASSPRQKNIQYF.

This clonotype was seen at least ten times. The chain has TRBV18 and TRBJ1-1, with D possibly TRBD1 on 5 matching bases. CDR3 length: 15 residues. From germline, CDR1 is KGHSH and CDR2 LQKENI. Trimming took off 8 bases at V and 0 bases at J, with 16 bases between the two ends. DNA for the CDR3: TGTGCCAGCCTTGGAGGGGCCGGCATGAACACTGAAGCTTTCTTT. Protein: CASLGGAGMNTEAFF.

This clonotype has a count of ten or more. J is TRBJ2-3 and V is TRBV7-3, with a possible D match to TRBD2 (6 bases). The CDR3 spans 15 residues. Germline CDR1 SGHTA, CDR2 FQGTGA. V lost 4 bases, J lost 2 bases, and 13 bases lay in between. DNA for the CDR3: TGTGCCAGCAGCTCCAGCGGGTCTTCCACAGATACGCAGTATTTT. Its protein is CASSSSGSSTDTQYF.

This clonotype has a handful of counts. CDR3 loop: CASGLGNPDRIYEQYF. In DNA, the CDR3 is TGTGCTAGTGGTTTGGGAAACCCCGACAGAATCTACGAGCAGTACTTC. The genes are TRBV12-5 and TRBJ2-7, with D possibly TRBD1 on 5 matching bases. With 1 base removed from V and 3 bases from J, the gap between germline ends came to 16 bases. The CDR3 runs to 16 residues. The V gene's germline CDR1 is LGHNT and CDR2 FRNRAP.

This clonotype was seen repeatedly, ten times or more. The rearrangement links TRBV5-1 to TRBJ2-5; D is possibly TRBD1 (5 bases). Per germline, CDR1 SGHRS and CDR2 YFSETQ. Trimming removed 3 bases from V and 5 bases from J, with 11 bases in between. CDR3 length: 13 residues. The CDR3 nucleotides read TGCGCCAGCAGCTACCGACAGCCGGAGACCCAGTACTTC. Translation: CASSYRQPETQYF.

This clonotype has at least ten counts. The chain joins TRBV2 to TRBJ2-2; 10 bases map to TRBD1. CDR1 is SNHLY and CDR2 is FYNNEI in the germline V gene. Losses at the gene ends were 7 bases for V and 5 bases for J; bases not matched to a gene: 7. The CDR3 is made up of 15 amino acids. CDR3 in DNA: TGTGCCAGCATGCCGGGACAGGGGTGGACCGGGGAGCTGTTTTTT. It specifies CASMPGQGWTGELFF.

This clonotype appeared many times. The chain joins TRBV20-1 to TRBJ2-1; the match to TRBD2 covers 10 bases. This CDR3 region has 13 residues. V shed 4 bases and J 3 bases; nucleotides not matched to a gene: 0. Germline CDR1 reads DFQATT; CDR2 reads SNEGSKA (reference sequence). This chain's CDR3 is CSATSGGYNEQFF. CDR3 DNA sequence: TGCAGTGCTACTAGCGGGGGCTACAATGAGCAGTTCTTC.

Remarks on this clonotype: Germline and junction disagree at one end, which may indicate a read error. The chain links TRBV11-3 to TRBJ2-7, with 8 nucleotides matching TRBD1. CDR1 is SGHNT and CDR2 is YENEEA in the germline V gene. The CDR3 extends over 16 amino acids. CDR3 residues: CASSVDPTGGSYEQYF. CDR3 sequence (DNA): TGTGCCAGCAGCGTAGATCCCACAGGGGGCTCCTACGAGCAGTACTTC.

This clonotype came up many times. V usage is TRBV6-2 or TRBV6-3 and J usage is TRBJ1-1; perhaps TRBD1 as D (5 bases). Germline-derived CDR1 and CDR2 are MNHEY and SVGEGT. CDR3 length: 12 residues. V lost 6 bases, J lost 5 bases, and 10 bases lay in between. The CDR3 region has the DNA TGTGCCAGCAGAACCAGGGTGACTGAAGCTTTCTTT. Translation: CASRTRVTEAFF.

This clonotype was counted only a few times. V usage is TRBV5-1 and J usage is TRBJ2-1, with a weak D call TRBD1 (6 bases). V was cut by 3 bases and J by 4 bases, with 11 bases left in between. The CDR3 is 14 amino acids. CDR1 and CDR2 from the germline V gene are SGHRS and YFSETQ. The CDR3 nucleotides are TGCGCCAGCAGCTATACCGGGACATACAATGAGCAGTTCTTC. As protein: CASSYTGTYNEQFF.

The chain combines TRBV7-2 with TRBJ2-5; a possible D gene is TRBD1 (6 bases). Germline-derived CDR1 and CDR2 are SGHTA and FQGNSA. CDR3 size: 13 residues. Trimming took 5 bases from V and 6 from J, leaving 13 bases between them. CDR3 coding DNA: TGTGCCAGCAGCCTTTGGCAGGGGAAGACCCAGTACTTC. The encoded protein is CASSLWQGKTQYF.

This clonotype was found a few times. The chain employs TRBV5-4 and TRBJ2-1, with 7 bases identical to TRBD2. The junction had 7 bases not matched to a gene; V was cut back by 2 bases and J by 8 bases. Germline V gene lookup returns CDR1 SGHNT and CDR2 YYREEE (reference sequence). The CDR3 runs 14 residues. The CDR3 DNA is TGTGCCAGCAGCTTAGCGGGGAGGCCCCATGAGCAGTTCTTC. This encodes CASSLAGRPHEQFF.